This T cell receptor beta chain was found in a study of T-cell memory formation after mild COVID-19. TCRdb reanalysed the 5' RACE reads using MiXCR and keeps one entry per CDR3 protein. The sample contains hundreds of thousands of distinct CDR3 sequences, 25% to 30% of which appear only once. Germline V gives CDR1 SEHNR, CDR2 FQNEAQ (reference sequence). The CDR3 sequence is 14 residues long. V gave up 3 bases and J gave up 5 bases; unmatched junction bases: 6. The genes are TRBV7-9 and TRBJ2-5; 7 bases are a match to TRBD2. The source of this sequence is an adult woman who had mild COVID-19 (a few samples of this study predate the infection). Cell type and time point are not known. Source material: PBMCs or a T cell subset sorted from them (not recorded which). The CDR3, as DNA: TGTGCCAGCAGCTTCCGCGGGAGTTCCGAGACCCAGTACTTC. This codes for CASSFRGSSETQYF.